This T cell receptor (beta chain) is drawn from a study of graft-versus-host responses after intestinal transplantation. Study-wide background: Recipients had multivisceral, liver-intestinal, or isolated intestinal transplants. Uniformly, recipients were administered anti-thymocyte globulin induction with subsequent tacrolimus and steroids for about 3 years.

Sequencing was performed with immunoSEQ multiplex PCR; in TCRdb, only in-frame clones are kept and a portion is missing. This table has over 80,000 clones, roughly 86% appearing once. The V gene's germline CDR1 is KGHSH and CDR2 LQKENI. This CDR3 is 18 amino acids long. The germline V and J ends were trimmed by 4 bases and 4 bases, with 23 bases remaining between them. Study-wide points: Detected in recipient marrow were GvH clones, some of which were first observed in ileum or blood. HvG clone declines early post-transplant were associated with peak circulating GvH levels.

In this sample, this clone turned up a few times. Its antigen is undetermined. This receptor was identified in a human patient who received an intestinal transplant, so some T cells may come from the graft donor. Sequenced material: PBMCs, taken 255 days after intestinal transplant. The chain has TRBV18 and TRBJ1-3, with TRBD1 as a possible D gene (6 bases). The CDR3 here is CASSLGRHRVGGGNTIYF. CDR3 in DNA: TGTGCCAGCTCACTAGGTCGACACCGGGTGGGGGGCGGAAACACCATATATTTT.